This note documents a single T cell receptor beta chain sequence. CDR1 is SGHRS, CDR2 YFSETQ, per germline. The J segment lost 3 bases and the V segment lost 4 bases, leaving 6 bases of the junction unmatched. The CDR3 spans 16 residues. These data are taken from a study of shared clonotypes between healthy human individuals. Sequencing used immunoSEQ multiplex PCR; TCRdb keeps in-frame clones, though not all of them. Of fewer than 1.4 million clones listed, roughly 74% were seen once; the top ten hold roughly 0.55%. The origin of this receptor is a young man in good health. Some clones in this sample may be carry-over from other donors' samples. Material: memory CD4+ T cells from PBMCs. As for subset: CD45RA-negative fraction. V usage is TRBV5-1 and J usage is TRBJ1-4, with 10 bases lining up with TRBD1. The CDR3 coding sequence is TGCGCCAGCAGCATAAGACAGGGGGCTGCTAATGAAAAACTGTTTTTT. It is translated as CASSIRQGAANEKLFF.